Listed below are T cell receptor beta chains from one sample, sequenced in a study of early T cells in non-severe SARS-CoV-2 infection. Via MiXCR, TCRdb re-called the 5' RACE reads, giving one row per CDR3 protein. The repertoire consists of 30,000 to 45,000 distinct CDR3 sequences, with about 5.5% occurring once and the leading ten covering roughly 4%. This sample comprised whole blood, obtained at baseline. These receptors were collected from an adult who was a healthcare worker with PCR-confirmed SARS-CoV-2 infection or an uninfected control (not recorded which). CDR3s include the opening cysteine and the closing phenylalanine or tryptophan. A D gene is named only where the DNA matches it firmly. Some rows mark clone size as missing; the rest say once, few, many or name a class of expanded clone.

v_call	j_call	clone_size	d_call	cdr3_nt	cdr3_aa
TRBV18	TRBJ1-3	few	TRBD1	TGTGCCAGCTCACCACTCGGCAGGACAGGCGTAAACACCATATATTTT	CASSPLGRTGVNTIYF
TRBV7-8	TRBJ2-1	few	TRBD2	TGTGCCAGCAGCCCCAGGGTAGCGGGGGGGTACAATGAGCAGTTCTTC	CASSPRVAGGYNEQFF
TRBV7-2	TRBJ2-5	many	TRBD1	TGTGCCAGCAGCTCACAGGGGGGCAATCTCGAGACCCAGTACTTC	CASSSQGGNLETQYF
TRBV18	TRBJ2-7	many	NA	TGTGCCAGCTCACCAATAGGTGCAGAGCAGTACTTC	CASSPIGAEQYF
TRBV7-2	TRBJ2-7	few	NA	TGTGCCAGCAGCCCGTCTGGGCTAGGAAAGCAGTACTTC	CASSPSGLGKQYF
TRBV10-3	TRBJ1-2	NA	NA	TGTGCCATCAGTGATCCCGTACGTCACTATGGCTACACCTTC	CAISDPVRHYGYTF
TRBV6-5	TRBJ1-2	few	TRBD1	TGTGCCAGCAGTTCCTCCGGGACAGGGGGGAACTATGGCTACACCTTC	CASSSSGTGGNYGYTF
TRBV7-2	TRBJ2-7	many	NA	TGTGCCAGCAGCTCAGGGAGCGAGCAGTACTTC	CASSSGSEQYF
TRBV5-1	TRBJ2-5	few	TRBD1	TGCGCCAGCAGCCCAGACAGGGCTCAAGAGACCCAGTACTTC	CASSPDRAQETQYF
TRBV29-1	TRBJ2-1	many	NA	TGCAGCGTAAGCTCCTACAATGAGCAGTTCTTC	CSVSSYNEQFF
TRBV6-5	TRBJ1-1	many	TRBD1	TGTGCCAGCAGTGCCCCGACAGGGGCTTTCACTGAAGCTTTCTTT	CASSAPTGAFTEAFF
TRBV4-3	TRBJ2-2	many	TRBD2	TGCGCCAGCAGCCAGGGACTAGCGGCCCTATTGAACACCGGGGAGCTGTTTTTT	CASSQGLAALLNTGELFF
TRBV5-4	TRBJ2-1	many	NA	TGTGCCAGCAGCTTGGGGCAGGACGTCAACAATGAGCAGTTCTTC	CASSLGQDVNNEQFF
TRBV20-1	TRBJ2-1	many	NA	TGCAGTGCTAGAGGGCCCCCGAATAAGCAGTTCTTC	CSARGPPNKQFF
TRBV5-1	TRBJ2-7	many	TRBD1	TGCGCCAGCAGCTTACAGGGGCGAGGGGGCGAGCAGTACTTC	CASSLQGRGGEQYF
TRBV4-1	TRBJ2-5	NA	NA	TGCGCCAGCAGCCTTGGAATCTTAGAGACCCAGTACTTC	CASSLGILETQYF
TRBV20-1	TRBJ1-6	many	NA	TGCAGTGCTAGAGATCTGAAGGGTTCAACTTCACCCCTCCACTTT	CSARDLKGSTSPLHF
TRBV6-2/TRBV6-3	TRBJ2-4	once	TRBD1	TGTGCCAGCAGCCCCCTACAGGGGAAAGACATTCAGTACTTC	CASSPLQGKDIQYF
TRBV7-2	TRBJ1-3	NA	NA	TGTGCCAGCAGACAGGGATTCGGAAACACCATATATTTT	CASRQGFGNTIYF
TRBV3-1	TRBJ2-7	many	NA	TGTGCCAGCAGGAAGACAGCGTCCTACGAGCAGTACTTC	CASRKTASYEQYF
TRBV29-1	TRBJ2-5	many	NA	TGCAGCGTGCAGGCCGGCAGGGACGTCGAGACCCAGTACTTC	CSVQAGRDVETQYF
TRBV4-3	TRBJ1-1	few	TRBD1	TGCGCCAGCAGCCAAGATCAAGGGGGCTACACTGAAGCTTTCTTT	CASSQDQGGYTEAFF
TRBV27	TRBJ1-5	many	NA	TGTGCCAGCAGCTCGGGACGGGGCTATCAGCCCCAGCATTTT	CASSSGRGYQPQHF
TRBV19	TRBJ1-2	many	TRBD1	TGTGCCAGTAGCGTAGACAGGGTAAACGGCTACACCTTC	CASSVDRVNGYTF
TRBV19	TRBJ2-7	many	NA	TGTGCCAGTAGTATTAGGTCGGCTAGCGTTTCCTACGAGCAGTACTTC	CASSIRSASVSYEQYF
TRBV5-4	TRBJ2-1	many	TRBD1	TGTGCCAGCAGTACGGACAGGAATGAGCAGTTCTTC	CASSTDRNEQFF
TRBV5-1	TRBJ1-2	many	NA	TGCGCCAGCAGCTTGGGTGGAAACCAGGGCTATGGCTACACCTTC	CASSLGGNQGYGYTF
TRBV2	TRBJ2-2	many	NA	TGTGCCAGCAGTGAAGTCTCGGGAAGGAACACCGGGGAGCTGTTTTTT	CASSEVSGRNTGELFF
TRBV29-1	TRBJ2-1	few	TRBD2	TGCAGCGCCTACCTAGCGGGAGGTCACAATGAGCAGTTCTTC	CSAYLAGGHNEQFF
TRBV6-6	TRBJ1-3	many	NA	TGTGCCAGCAGGATGTCTGGAAACACCATATATTTT	CASRMSGNTIYF
TRBV27	TRBJ2-3	many	NA	TGTGCCAGCGCCTTAGGCCTCCGGGGCTCCCCAGATACGCAGTATTTT	CASALGLRGSPDTQYF
TRBV29-1	TRBJ1-1	NA	NA	TGCAGCGTCCAGACAGGAGAAGCTTTCTTT	CSVQTGEAFF
TRBV5-1	TRBJ2-3	many	TRBD2	TGCGCCAGCAGCTTGAGGGAGGGGCGGAGGACAGATACGCAGTATTTT	CASSLREGRRTDTQYF
TRBV3-1	TRBJ2-5	many	TRBD1	TGTGCCAGCAGCTACCGCCGGGACAGCCAAGAGACCCAGTACTTC	CASSYRRDSQETQYF
TRBV29-1	TRBJ2-3	few	NA	TGCAGCGTTGAAGGGCGGTATTCTTTCGGGGGCCTATCCACAGATACGCAGTATTTT	CSVEGRYSFGGLSTDTQYF
TRBV3-1	TRBJ2-5	many	NA	TGTGCCAGCAGCCAAAGGCCGGCAGCACAAGAGACCCAGTACTTC	CASSQRPAAQETQYF
TRBV7-2	TRBJ2-7	many	NA	TGTGCCAGCAGCTCGAAAGGGATGCACTACGAGCAGTACTTC	CASSSKGMHYEQYF
TRBV21-1	TRBJ2-7	many	NA	TGTGCCAGCGGATCATTCTCGGGACTCCCTTCTGCGGAGCAGTACTTC	CASGSFSGLPSAEQYF
TRBV12-3/TRBV12-4	TRBJ1-2	many	NA	TGTGCCAGCAGTTTAGGAATCCAGGGGCCTAACTATGGCTACACCTTC	CASSLGIQGPNYGYTF
TRBV29-1	TRBJ1-2	many	NA	TGCAGCGTTGAGGAGGGCTTATATGGCTACACCTTC	CSVEEGLYGYTF
TRBV19	TRBJ2-1	many	TRBD2	TGTGCCAGTAGTGTCCTGGGACTAGCGGCGCACAATGAGCAGTTCTTC	CASSVLGLAAHNEQFF
TRBV7-2	TRBJ2-7	few	NA	TGTGCCAGCAGGGACCCCGGCAGGTTTGCCTACGAGCAGTACTTC	CASRDPGRFAYEQYF
TRBV11-2	TRBJ2-5	many	NA	TGTGCCAGCAGCTTTAGTCGGGGCTGGCAAGAGACCCAGTACTTC	CASSFSRGWQETQYF
TRBV4-1	TRBJ1-3	many	NA	TGCGCCAGCAGCCAAGAATCAGGGACTGTTTCTGGAAACACCATATATTTT	CASSQESGTVSGNTIYF
TRBV2	TRBJ1-2	few	NA	TGTGCCAGCAGCTTGGGGATTATGAGAAACTATGGCTACACCTTC	CASSLGIMRNYGYTF
TRBV7-9	TRBJ2-5	few	NA	TGTGCCAGCAGCTTAAACGGGTTGCAAGAGACCCAGTACTTC	CASSLNGLQETQYF
TRBV7-2	TRBJ2-1	many	TRBD2	TGTGCCAGCAGCTTAGGGCTAGCGGGGGGCAGTAATGAGCAGTTCTTC	CASSLGLAGGSNEQFF
TRBV12-3/TRBV12-4	TRBJ2-1	many	NA	TGTGCCAGCACGTCCCCAGCCTCATGGAATTCCTACAATGAGCAGTTCTTC	CASTSPASWNSYNEQFF
TRBV7-9	TRBJ2-7	few	NA	TGTGCCAGCAGCCTTTTCCACGAGCAGTACTTC	CASSLFHEQYF
TRBV10-3	TRBJ2-2	many	NA	TGTGCCATCAGTGAGTCGAAGGGTTCCACCGGGGAGCTGTTTTTT	CAISESKGSTGELFF
TRBV7-3	TRBJ2-5	few	NA	TGTGCCAGCAGCGTTACAAGTAGGAACGGGCCTCAGTACTTC	CASSVTSRNGPQYF
TRBV10-3	TRBJ2-5	many	TRBD2	TGTGCCATCAGTCGTGGACTAGCGTTCCAAGAGACCCAGTACTTC	CAISRGLAFQETQYF
TRBV6-5	TRBJ1-2	many	NA	TGTGCCAGCAGTTCAGGGTCCTATGGCTACACCTTC	CASSSGSYGYTF
TRBV5-1	TRBJ2-1	many	NA	TGCGCCAGCAGCGGGATTATGAATGAGCAGTTCTTC	CASSGIMNEQFF
TRBV7-8	TRBJ2-1	many	TRBD1	TGTGCCAGCAGCTTGGGACAGGGAGGTCGGAATGAGCAGTTCTTC	CASSLGQGGRNEQFF
TRBV3-1	TRBJ2-1	many	TRBD2	TGTGCCAGCAACGAAGGGGGTAGCGGGAGTAGGAAGTTCTTC	CASNEGGSGSRKFF
TRBV5-1	TRBJ1-1	many	NA	TGCGCCAGCAGCCCCCGGGACGCCTTGCAAGCTTTCTTT	CASSPRDALQAFF
TRBV12-3/TRBV12-4	TRBJ2-5	few	NA	TGTGCCAGCAGGGGTATAGAGACCCAGTACTTC	CASRGIETQYF